This TCR beta chain was obtained from a study of blood T cells in healthy people across ages. The sample holds a few counts of this clonotype. A second PCR, run for roughly 6 to 11 cycles, used a sample-barcoded 5' primer plus a J-beta primer mix. TCRdb re-called the 5' RACE reads with MiXCR, one entry per CDR3 protein. The table lists around 790,000 distinct CDR3 sequences, approximately 48% of them singletons. CDR3 length equals 13 residues. CDR1 and CDR2 (germline): GTSNPN, SVGIG (reference sequence). V lost 1 base to trimming and J lost 8 bases, with 14 bases between them. This receptor was obtained from a man in his sixties in good health. Sequenced input: blood. This rearrangement joins TRBV30 to TRBJ1-2; the D gene is possibly TRBD1 (6 bases). The CDR3 reads CAWSEGGPSGYTF. The CDR3 DNA reads TGTGCCTGGAGTGAGGGGGGCCCTAGCGGCTACACCTTC.